The present T cell receptor (beta chain) was sequenced within a study of shared clonotypes between healthy human individuals. CDR1 is LNHDA and CDR2 is SQIVND in the germline V gene (reference sequence). CDR3 length equals 13 residues. V lost 8 bases and J 3 bases, leaving 14 bases between the germline ends. Profiling relied on immunoSEQ multiplex PCR, and the TCRdb table lists in-frame clones only, not all of them. The sample carries around 510,000 clones, 95% to 96% recorded once. The chain combines TRBV19 with TRBJ2-7; tentatively, D is TRBD2 (6 bases). Sequenced sample: naive CD4+ T cells sorted from blood. Subset noted: CD45RA+ positively selected. This TCR derives from a woman under 40 in good health. This CDR3 is CASSDTGGYEQYF. The CDR3 DNA is TGTGCCAGTTCTGACACCGGGGGCTACGAGCAGTACTTC.